Listed here are 5 T cell receptor beta chains from one sample, sequenced in a study of blood T cell repertoires in COVID-19. TCRdb's copy holds only in-frame clones and misses some; the assay was immunoSEQ multiplex PCR. The sample has some 530,000 clones, less than 90% seen once. The sample comprised PBMCs or T cells enriched from blood (not recorded which). These receptors were taken from a woman aged 55-70 years who had recovered from COVID-19.

The chain has TRBV7-6 and TRBJ2-5; D not certain. Germline loops: CDR1 SGHVS, CDR2 FNYEAQ. The CDR3 has 12 amino acids. Trimming pared 5 bases from V and 4 bases from J, leaving 8 bases between. The CDR3 sequence is CASSLPGETQYF. As DNA, the CDR3 is TGTGCCAGCAGCCTACCGGGAGAGACCCAGTACTTC.

This clone was counted once. The chain joins TRBV5-1 to TRBJ2-5, with a tentative D call TRBD2 (6 bases). Germline-derived CDR1 and CDR2 are SGHRS and YFSETQ. V lost 0 bases and J lost 1, with 13 bases in between. The CDR3 is 16 residues long. The chain's CDR3 is CASSLGAGYFQETQYF. The CDR3 DNA reads as TGCGCCAGCAGCTTGGGAGCGGGTTATTTCCAAGAGACCCAGTACTTC.

This sequence joins TRBV19 and TRBJ1-6, with a possible D match to TRBD1 (6 bases). This CDR3 is built from 15 residues. Trimming left V 7 bases short and J 7 bases short, with 17 bases between. CDR1 and CDR2 from the germline V gene are LNHDA and SQIVND (reference sequence). The CDR3 sequence is CASTHTRTANSPLHF. Written as DNA, the CDR3 is TGTGCCAGTACCCATACAAGGACAGCCAATTCACCCCTCCACTTT.

V is TRBV2 and J is TRBJ1-2; D might be TRBD1 (6 bases). Per the germline V gene, CDR1 is SNHLY and CDR2 is FYNNEI. The CDR3 covers 12 residues. V lost 5 bases and J 6 bases, leaving 10 bases between the germline ends. CDR3 sequence reads: CASSRRQDGYTF. The CDR3 DNA reads TGTGCCAGCAGTCGCCGACAGGATGGCTACACCTTC.

V usage is TRBV28 and J usage is TRBJ1-3, with 9 bases fitting TRBD1. The junction had 4 bases not matched to a gene; V was cut back by 6 bases and J by 1 base. Germline V CDR1 and CDR2: MDHEN, SYDVKM. The CDR3 is 15 amino acids. CDR3 DNA sequence: TGTGCCAGCAGCCGGGGACAGGGTTCTGGAAACACCATATATTTT. Its translation: CASSRGQGSGNTIYF.